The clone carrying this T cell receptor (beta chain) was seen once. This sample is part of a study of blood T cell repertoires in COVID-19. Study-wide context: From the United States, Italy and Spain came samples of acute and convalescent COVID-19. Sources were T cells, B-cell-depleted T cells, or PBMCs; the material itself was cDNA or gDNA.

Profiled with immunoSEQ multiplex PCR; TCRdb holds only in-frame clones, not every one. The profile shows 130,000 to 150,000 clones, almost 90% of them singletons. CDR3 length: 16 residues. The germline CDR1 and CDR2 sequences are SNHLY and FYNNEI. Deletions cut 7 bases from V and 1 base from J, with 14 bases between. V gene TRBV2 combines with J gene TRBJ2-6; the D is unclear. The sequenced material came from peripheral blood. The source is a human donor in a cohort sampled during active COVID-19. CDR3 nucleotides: TGTGCCAGCATGAACAGCTGGGTTTCTGGGGCCAACGTCCTGACTTTC. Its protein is CASMNSWVSGANVLTF.